The 2 T cell receptor beta chains given below trace back to one sample, sequenced in a study of T-cell reconstitution after alpha-beta-depleted transplantation in children. This sample's TCRbeta library carried unique molecular identifier barcodes. TCRdb analysed the PCR reads with MiXCR anew, one entry per CDR3 protein. The sample consists of roughly 200,000 distinct CDR3 sequences, approximately 7% of them appearing once. This specimen was PBMCs, taken before TCRalphabeta/CD19-depleted stem cell transplant. All receptors come from a boy younger than 10 with acute lymphoblastic leukemia, due to receive a stem cell transplant.

This clonotype was observed at least ten times. The chain combines TRBV7-9 with TRBJ1-1; D is unresolved. CDR1 is SEHNR, CDR2 FQNEAQ, per germline (reference sequence). This CDR3 comprises 14 residues. V lost 3 bases, J lost 1 base, and 9 bases lay in between. The CDR3 DNA follows: TGTGCCAGCAGCTTTACAGCGGGGAACACTGAAGCTTTCTTT. It encodes CASSFTAGNTEAFF.

This clonotype was seen many times. CDR3 sequence: CASSQEARYGYTF. CDR3 DNA: TGTGCCAGCAGCCAAGAAGCGCGCTATGGCTACACCTTC. The chain has TRBV3-1 and TRBJ1-2; no clear D gene. V gave up 0 bases and J gave up 4 bases, with 6 bases separating them. CDR1 and CDR2 from the germline V gene are LGHDT and YNNKEL (reference sequence). The CDR3 covers 13 residues.